This T cell receptor beta chain was identified in a study of cytomegalovirus exposure and HLA in healthy donors. Across the study: Later, an analysis reported that the approximately 120 validation repertoires had used the same platform as the 550 to 750 first-cohort repertoires. The study, taken as a whole, reports: Rare TCR sequences dominated, though some public TCRs recurred in many donors. Cytomegalovirus-associated TCR beta chains were listed, numbering 150 to 200.

Generated by immunoSEQ multiplex PCR, the TCRdb table keeps only in-frame clones and is missing some. The sample contains roughly 120,000 clones, roughly 93% of which appear only once. Trimming left V 0 bases short and J 8 bases short, with 12 bases between. This CDR3 comprises 14 residues. The germline V gene encodes CDR1 WSHSY and CDR2 SAAADI. The donors were members of the validation cohort, which comprised 100 to 150 subjects and was separate from the first cohort of about 700 subjects. About this clone itself: The target antigen is unknown.

The material sequenced was PBMCs. The sequence was collected from a young woman in good health and CMV-seronegative. The chain employs TRBV10-2 and TRBJ2-3; no reliable D call. CDR3 bases: TGCGCCAGCAGTGAGTCGACGGTAGGCGGTACGCAGTATTTT. Protein product: CASSESTVGGTQYF.